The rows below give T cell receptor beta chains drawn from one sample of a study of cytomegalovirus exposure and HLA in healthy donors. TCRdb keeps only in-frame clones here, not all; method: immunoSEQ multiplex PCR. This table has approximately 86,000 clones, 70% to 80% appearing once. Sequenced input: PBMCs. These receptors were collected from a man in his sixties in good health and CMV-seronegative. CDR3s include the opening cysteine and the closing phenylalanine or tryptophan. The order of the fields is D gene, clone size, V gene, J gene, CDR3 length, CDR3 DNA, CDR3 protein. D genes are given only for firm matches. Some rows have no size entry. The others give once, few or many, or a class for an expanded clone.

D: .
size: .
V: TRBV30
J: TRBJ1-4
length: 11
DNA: TGTGCCTGGGGAGAACCGGGAAAACTGTTTTTT
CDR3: CAWGEPGKLFF

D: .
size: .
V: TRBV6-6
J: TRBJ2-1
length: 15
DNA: TGTGCCAGCAGATCCGACAGGCCCCTCTGGGATGAGCAGTTCTTC
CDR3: CASRSDRPLWDEQFF

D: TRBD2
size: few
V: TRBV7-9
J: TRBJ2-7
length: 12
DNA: TGTGCCAGCAGTTTTCCCGTCGGGGGGTGGTACTTC
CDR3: CASSFPVGGWYF

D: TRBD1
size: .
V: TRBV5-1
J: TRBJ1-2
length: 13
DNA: TGCGCCAGCAGCCAGCAGGGGGTCGAGGGCTACACCTTC
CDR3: CASSQQGVEGYTF

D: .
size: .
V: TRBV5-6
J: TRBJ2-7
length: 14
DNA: TGTGCCAGCAGTTCCCTGGACAGCTCCTACGAGCAGTACTTC
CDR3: CASSSLDSSYEQYF

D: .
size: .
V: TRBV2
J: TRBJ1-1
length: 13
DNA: TGTGCCAGCAGTGTACGGTTAAACACTGAAGCTTTCTTT
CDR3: CASSVRLNTEAFF

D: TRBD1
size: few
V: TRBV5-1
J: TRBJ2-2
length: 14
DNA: TGCGCCAGCAGCGTCACAGGGGATACCGGGGAGCTGTTTTTT
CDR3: CASSVTGDTGELFF

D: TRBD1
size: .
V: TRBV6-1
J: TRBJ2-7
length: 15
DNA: TGTGCCAGCAATACGATACAGGGGGCGACGAGGGAGCAGTACTTC
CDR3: CASNTIQGATREQYF

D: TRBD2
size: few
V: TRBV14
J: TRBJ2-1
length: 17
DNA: TGTGCCAGCAGCGGACTAGCGGGGGGAAGCTCCTACAATGAGCAGTTCTTC
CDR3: CASSGLAGGSSYNEQFF

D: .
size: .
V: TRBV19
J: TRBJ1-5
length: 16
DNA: TGTGCCAGTACCGCGGTTTTATCTCATAGCAATCAGCCCCAGCATTTT
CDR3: CASTAVLSHSNQPQHF

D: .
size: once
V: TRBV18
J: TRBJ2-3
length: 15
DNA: TGTGCCAGCTCACCTCGCGACAGGAGCACAGATACGCAGTATTTT
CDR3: CASSPRDRSTDTQYF

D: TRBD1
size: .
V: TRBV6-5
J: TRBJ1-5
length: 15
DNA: TGTGCCAGCAGTCGGACAGGGAGAGAGGATCAGCCCCAGCATTTT
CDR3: CASSRTGREDQPQHF

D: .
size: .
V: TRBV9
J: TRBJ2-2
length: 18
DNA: TGTGCCAGCAGCGCACCGGGACAACAACCTTTAAACACCGGGGAGCTGTTTTTT
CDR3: CASSAPGQQPLNTGELFF

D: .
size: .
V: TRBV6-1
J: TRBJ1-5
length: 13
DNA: TGTGCCAGCAGTAGGAGTCTCCTTAGGCCCCAGCATTTT
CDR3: CASSRSLLRPQHF

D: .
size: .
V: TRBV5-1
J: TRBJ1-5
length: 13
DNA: TGCGCCAGCAGCTTGGCCGCGGATCAGCCCCAGCATTTT
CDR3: CASSLAADQPQHF